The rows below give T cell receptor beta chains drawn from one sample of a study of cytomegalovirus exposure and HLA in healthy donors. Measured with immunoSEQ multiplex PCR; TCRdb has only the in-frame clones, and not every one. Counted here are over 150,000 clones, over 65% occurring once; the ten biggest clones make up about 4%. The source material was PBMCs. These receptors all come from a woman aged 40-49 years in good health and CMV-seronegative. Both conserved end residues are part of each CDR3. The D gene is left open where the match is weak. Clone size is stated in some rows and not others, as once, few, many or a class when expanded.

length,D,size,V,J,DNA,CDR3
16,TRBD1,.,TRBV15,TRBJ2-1,TGTGCCACCAGCAAAGCGGGGACAGGGGTCGACAATGAGCAGTTCTTC,CATSKAGTGVDNEQFF
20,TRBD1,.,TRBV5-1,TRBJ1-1,TGCGCCAGCAGCACCGCCGGGACAGGGGGCGCCTCAGGTGTGAACACTGAAGCTTTCTTT,CASSTAGTGGASGVNTEAFF
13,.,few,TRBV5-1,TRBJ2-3,TGCGCCAGCAAGAGACAGGGCACAGATACGCAGTATTTT,CASKRQGTDTQYF
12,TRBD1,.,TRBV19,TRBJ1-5,TGTGCCAGTAAGGACAGGGGGCAGCCCCAGCATTTT,CASKDRGQPQHF
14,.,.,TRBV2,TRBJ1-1,TGTGCCAGCAGTGAGCGGCAAGGGGTCACTGAAGCTTTCTTT,CASSERQGVTEAFF
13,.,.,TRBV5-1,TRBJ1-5,TGCGCCAGCAGCTTGGCCGAGGGTCAGCCCCAGCATTTT,CASSLAEGQPQHF
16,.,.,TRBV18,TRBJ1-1,TGTGCCAGCTCCCCCGGCTACGCGGTAGGGGACACTGAAGCTTTCTTT,CASSPGYAVGDTEAFF
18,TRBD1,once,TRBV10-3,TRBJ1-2,TGTGCCATCAGTGAAAGGATGGGACAGGGTATGATCCGTGATGGCTACACCTTC,CAISERMGQGMIRDGYTF
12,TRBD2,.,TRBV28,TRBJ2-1,TGTGAAAGCGGGACCTCCTACAATGAGCAGTTCTTC,CESGTSYNEQFF
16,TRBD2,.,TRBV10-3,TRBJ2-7,TGTGCCATCAGGGGGACTAGCGGGAGGAGAGGCTACGAGCAGTACTTC,CAIRGTSGRRGYEQYF
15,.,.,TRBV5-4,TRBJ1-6,TGTGCCAGCAGTGGAGGAATTCTGGAGGCCTCACCCCTCCACTTT,CASSGGILEASPLHF
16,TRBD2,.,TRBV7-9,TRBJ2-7,TGTGCCAGCAGCGTAACTAGCGGGTTAGACTCCTACGAGCAGTACTTC,CASSVTSGLDSYEQYF
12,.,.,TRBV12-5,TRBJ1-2,TGTGCTAGTGGTGGACAGATGCGTGGCTACACCTTC,CASGGQMRGYTF
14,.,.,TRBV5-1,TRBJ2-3,TGCGCCAGCAGCCCTGGACTTGTTTTAGATACGCAGTATTTT,CASSPGLVLDTQYF
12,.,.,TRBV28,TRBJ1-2,TGTGCCACCACTAACAGGGACTATGGCTACACCTTC,CATTNRDYGYTF
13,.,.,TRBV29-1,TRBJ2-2,TGCAGCGCCGACAGGGAGGACACCGGGGAGCTGTTTTTT,CSADREDTGELFF
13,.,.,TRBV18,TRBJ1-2,TGTGCCAGCTCACCATCCAGGGACTATGGCTACACCTTC,CASSPSRDYGYTF
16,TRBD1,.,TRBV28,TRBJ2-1,TGTGCCAGCAGTTTAGGGACAGGGGGCGCGTACAATGAGCAGTTCTTC,CASSLGTGGAYNEQFF
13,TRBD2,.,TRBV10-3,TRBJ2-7,TGTGCCATCAGTGGGGGCGGGAGCTACGAGCAGTACTTC,CAISGGGSYEQYF
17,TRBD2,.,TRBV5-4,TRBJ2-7,TGTGCCAGCAGCTCTGGGGGGGGCGGGAGGGGCTCCTACGAGCAGTACTTC,CASSSGGGGRGSYEQYF
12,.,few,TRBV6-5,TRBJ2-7,TGTGCCAGCAGCAGGGTCGGCTACGAGCAGTACTTC,CASSRVGYEQYF
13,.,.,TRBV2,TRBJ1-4,TGTGCCAGCAGTCCCAGTATAAATGAAAAACTGTTTTTT,CASSPSINEKLFF
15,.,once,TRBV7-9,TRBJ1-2,TGTGCCAGCAGCCCCGGGGAACAACCTAACTATGGCTACACCTTC,CASSPGEQPNYGYTF
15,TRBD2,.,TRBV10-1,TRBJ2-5,TGCGCCAGCAGTGAGAGCCAGCGGGGTCAAGAGACCCAGTACTTC,CASSESQRGQETQYF
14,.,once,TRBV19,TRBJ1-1,TGTGCCAGTAGTCTCCCCGGAGGGAACACTGAAGCTTTCTTT,CASSLPGGNTEAFF
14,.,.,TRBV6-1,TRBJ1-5,TGTGCCAGCAGTGACAGGGCGATTAATCAGCCCCAGCATTTT,CASSDRAINQPQHF
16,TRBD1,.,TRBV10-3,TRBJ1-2,TGTGCCATCAGTGAAAGGACAGGGCTTGGAAACTATGGCTACACCTTC,CAISERTGLGNYGYTF
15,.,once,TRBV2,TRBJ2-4,TGTGCCAGCAGTACCCCCACAGGGGCCAAAAACATTCAGTACTTC,CASSTPTGAKNIQYF
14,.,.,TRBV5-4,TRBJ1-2,TGTGCCAGCAGCACAGGACAGTCCACTTATGGCTACACCTTC,CASSTGQSTYGYTF